The subject of this entry is one T cell receptor (beta chain). Its antigen is unknown. The record has no base qualities; no much larger clone is one base away. Trimming takes 7 bases off V and 6 bases off J; junction bases not matched to a gene: 17. CDR1 and CDR2, per the germline V gene (reference sequence), are LNHDA and SQIVND. Counted from cysteine to phenylalanine, this CDR3 has 16 amino acids. Just CDR3 DNA is preserved here, 48 bases in frame from base 1. The entry originates in a study of shared T cell receptors in the human thymus (dated by TCRdb to about 2021). Broadly, across the study: The study examined how the human thymus generates shared, self-reactive T-cell receptor alpha chains.

Library creation used the immunoSEQ multiplex PCR assay. TCRdb limited this immuneACCESS table to in-frame rearrangements with V and J called. A share of clones is missing; checked studies link under half to unresolved V genes, and the rest is unexplained. The sample has a few hundred thousand clones on record, around 93% of them singletons. In total, the top ten clones hold roughly 0.02% of the sample. The TCR was taken from a human donor. The sample consisted of thymocytes. This chain is built from TRBV19 and TRBJ2-7, with 8 bases aligning to TRBD1. The DNA sequence is as follows: TGTGCCAGTACGCCAGGGTGCAGGGGGCATACTTGCGAGCAGTACTTC. This is translated as CASTPGCRGHTCEQYF.